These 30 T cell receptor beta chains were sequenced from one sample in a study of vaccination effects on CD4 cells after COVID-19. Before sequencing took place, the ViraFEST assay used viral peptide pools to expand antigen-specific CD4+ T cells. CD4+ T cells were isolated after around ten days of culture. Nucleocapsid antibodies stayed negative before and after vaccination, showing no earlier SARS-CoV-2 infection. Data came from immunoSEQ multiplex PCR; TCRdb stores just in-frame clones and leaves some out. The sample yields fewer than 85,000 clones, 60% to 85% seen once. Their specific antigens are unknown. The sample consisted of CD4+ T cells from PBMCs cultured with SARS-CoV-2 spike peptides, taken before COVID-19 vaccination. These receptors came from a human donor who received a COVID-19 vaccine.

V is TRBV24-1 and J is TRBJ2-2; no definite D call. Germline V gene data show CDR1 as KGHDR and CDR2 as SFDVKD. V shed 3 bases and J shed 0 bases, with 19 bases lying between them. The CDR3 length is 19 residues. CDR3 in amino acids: CATSDALGPARPNTGELFF. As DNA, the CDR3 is TGTGCCACCAGTGATGCCCTTGGACCAGCAAGACCGAACACCGGGGAGCTGTTTTTT.

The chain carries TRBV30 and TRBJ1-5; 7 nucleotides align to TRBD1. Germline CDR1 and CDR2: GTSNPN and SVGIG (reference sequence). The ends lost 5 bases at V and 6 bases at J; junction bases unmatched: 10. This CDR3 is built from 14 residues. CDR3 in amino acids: CAWGAGTVSQPQHF. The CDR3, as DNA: TGTGCCTGGGGGGCTGGGACAGTAAGTCAGCCCCAGCATTTT.

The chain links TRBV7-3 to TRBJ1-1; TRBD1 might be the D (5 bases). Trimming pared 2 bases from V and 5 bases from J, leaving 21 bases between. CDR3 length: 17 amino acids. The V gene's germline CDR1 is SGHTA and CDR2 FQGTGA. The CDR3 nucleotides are TGTGCCAGCAGCTTATCTGCTTGGGCAGGGTTGAGTACTGAAGCTTTCTTT. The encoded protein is CASSLSAWAGLSTEAFF.

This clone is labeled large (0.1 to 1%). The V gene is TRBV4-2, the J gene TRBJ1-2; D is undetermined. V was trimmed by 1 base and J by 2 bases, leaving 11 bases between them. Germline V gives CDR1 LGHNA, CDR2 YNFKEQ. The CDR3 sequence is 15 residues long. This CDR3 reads CASSQVSAQNYGYTF. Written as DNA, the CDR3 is TGTGCCAGCAGCCAAGTCTCGGCACAGAACTATGGCTACACCTTC.

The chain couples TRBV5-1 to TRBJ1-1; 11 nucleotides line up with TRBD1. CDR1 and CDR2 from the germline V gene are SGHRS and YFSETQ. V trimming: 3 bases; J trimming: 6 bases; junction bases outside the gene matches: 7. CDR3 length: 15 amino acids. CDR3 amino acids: CASSWRTGGFSEAFF. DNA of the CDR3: TGCGCCAGCAGCTGGCGGACAGGGGGCTTCTCTGAAGCTTTCTTT.

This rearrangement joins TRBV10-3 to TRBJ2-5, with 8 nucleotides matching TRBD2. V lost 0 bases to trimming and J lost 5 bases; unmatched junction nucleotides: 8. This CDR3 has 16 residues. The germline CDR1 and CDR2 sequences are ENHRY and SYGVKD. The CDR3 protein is CAISESTRTSLETQYF. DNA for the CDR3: TGTGCCATCAGTGAGTCGACCCGGACTAGCTTGGAGACCCAGTACTTC.

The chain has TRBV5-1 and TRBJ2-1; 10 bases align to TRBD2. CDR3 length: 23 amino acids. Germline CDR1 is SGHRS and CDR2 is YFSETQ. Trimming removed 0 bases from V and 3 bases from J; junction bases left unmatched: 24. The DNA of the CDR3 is TGCGCCAGCAGCTTGGCGGCTGGGGGGATTACTAGCGGGGAAGATTCCCACTACAATGAGCAGTTCTTC. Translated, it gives CASSLAAGGITSGEDSHYNEQFF.

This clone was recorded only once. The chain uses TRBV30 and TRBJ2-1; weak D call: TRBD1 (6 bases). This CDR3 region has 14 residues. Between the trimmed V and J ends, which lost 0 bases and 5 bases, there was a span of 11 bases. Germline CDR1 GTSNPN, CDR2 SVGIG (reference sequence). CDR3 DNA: TGTGCCTGGAGTGTCCACAGGGCAAACAATGAGCAGTTCTTC. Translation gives CAWSVHRANNEQFF.

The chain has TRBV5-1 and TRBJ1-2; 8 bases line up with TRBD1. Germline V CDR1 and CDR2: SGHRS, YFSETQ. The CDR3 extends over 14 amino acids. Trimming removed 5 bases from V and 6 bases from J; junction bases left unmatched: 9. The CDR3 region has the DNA TGCGCCAGCAGTTATATACAGGGGGAGAATGGCTACACCTTC. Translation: CASSYIQGENGYTF.

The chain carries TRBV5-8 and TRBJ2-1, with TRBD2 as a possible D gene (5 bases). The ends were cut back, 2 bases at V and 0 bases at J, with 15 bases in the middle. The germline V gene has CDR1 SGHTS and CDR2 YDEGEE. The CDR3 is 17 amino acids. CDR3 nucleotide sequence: TGTGCCAGCAGCTTACTAGTGCTACTTAGCTCCTACAATGAGCAGTTCTTC. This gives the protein CASSLLVLLSSYNEQFF.

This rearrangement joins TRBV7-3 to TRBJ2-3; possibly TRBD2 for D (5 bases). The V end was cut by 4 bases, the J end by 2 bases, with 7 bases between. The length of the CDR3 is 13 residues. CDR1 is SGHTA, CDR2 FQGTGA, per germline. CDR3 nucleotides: TGTGCCAGCAGCTCGGGGTCCACAGATACGCAGTATTTT. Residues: CASSSGSTDTQYF. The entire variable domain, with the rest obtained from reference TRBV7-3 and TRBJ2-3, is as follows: GAGVSQTPSNKVTEKGKYVELRCDPISGHTALYWYRQSLGQGPEFLIYFQGTGAADDSGLPNDRFFAVRPEGSVSTLKIQRTERGDSAVYLCASSSGSTDTQYFGPGTRLTVL.

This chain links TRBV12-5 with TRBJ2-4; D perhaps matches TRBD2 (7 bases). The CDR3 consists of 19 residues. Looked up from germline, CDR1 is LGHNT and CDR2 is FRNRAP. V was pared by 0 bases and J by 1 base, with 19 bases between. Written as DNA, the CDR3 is TGTGCTAGTGGTTTGGTACTCAGTAATGGGGGGGCGGCCAAAAACATTCAGTACTTC. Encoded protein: CASGLVLSNGGAAKNIQYF.

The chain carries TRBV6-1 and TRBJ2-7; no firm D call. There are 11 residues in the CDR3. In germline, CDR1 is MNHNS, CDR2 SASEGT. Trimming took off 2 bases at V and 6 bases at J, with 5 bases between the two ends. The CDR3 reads CASSEWPEQYV. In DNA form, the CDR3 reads TGTGCCAGCAGTGAATGGCCCGAGCAGTACGTC.

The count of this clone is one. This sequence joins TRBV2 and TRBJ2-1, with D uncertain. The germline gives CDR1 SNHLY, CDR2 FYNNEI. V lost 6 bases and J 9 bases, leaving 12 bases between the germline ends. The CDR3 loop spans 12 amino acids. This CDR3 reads CASRQLIGEQFF. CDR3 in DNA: TGTGCCAGCAGACAGTTAATAGGTGAGCAGTTCTTC. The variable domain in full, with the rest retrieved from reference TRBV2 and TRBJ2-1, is EPEVTQTPSHQVTQMGQEVILRCVPISNHLYFYWYRQILGQKVEFLVSFYNNEISEKSEIFDDQFSVERPDGSNFTLKIRSTKLEDSAMYFCASRQLIGEQFFGPGTRLTVL.

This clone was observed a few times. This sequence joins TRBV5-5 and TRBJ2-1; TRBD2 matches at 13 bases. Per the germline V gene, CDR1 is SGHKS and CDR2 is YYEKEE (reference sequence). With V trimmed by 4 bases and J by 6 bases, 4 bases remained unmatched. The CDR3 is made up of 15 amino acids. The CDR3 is CASSVGLAGVNEQFF. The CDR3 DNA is TGTGCCAGCAGCGTTGGACTAGCGGGAGTCAATGAGCAGTTCTTC.

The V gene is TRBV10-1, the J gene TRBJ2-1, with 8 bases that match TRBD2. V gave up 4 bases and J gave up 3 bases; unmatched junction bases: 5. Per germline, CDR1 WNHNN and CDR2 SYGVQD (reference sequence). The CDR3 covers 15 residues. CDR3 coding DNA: TGCGCCAGCAGTGTAGCAAGCGGGGGCTACAATGAGCAGTTCTTC. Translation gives CASSVASGGYNEQFF.

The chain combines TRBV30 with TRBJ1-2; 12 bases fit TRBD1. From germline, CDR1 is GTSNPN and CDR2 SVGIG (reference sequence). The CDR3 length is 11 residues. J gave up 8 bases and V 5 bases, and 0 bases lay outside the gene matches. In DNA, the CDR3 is TGTGCCTGGGGGACAGGGGGCGGCTACACCTTC. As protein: CAWGTGGGYTF.

The CDR3 loop is CASGLGRDRGSTGELFF. CDR3 bases: TGTGCTAGTGGTTTGGGCCGGGACAGGGGTAGCACCGGGGAGCTGTTTTTT. This chain connects TRBV12-5 to TRBJ2-2; 10 positions match TRBD1. The germline gives CDR1 LGHNT, CDR2 FRNRAP. With 1 base clipped from V and 4 bases from J, the junction kept 6 bases outside the gene matches. The CDR3 totals 17 residues.

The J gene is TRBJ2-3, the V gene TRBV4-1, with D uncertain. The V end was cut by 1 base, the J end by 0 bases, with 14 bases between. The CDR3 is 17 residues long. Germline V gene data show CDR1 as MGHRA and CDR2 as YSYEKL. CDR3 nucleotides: TGCGCCAGCAGCCAAGCCAACTTACTCTCTAGCACAGATACGCAGTATTTT. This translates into CASSQANLLSSTDTQYF.

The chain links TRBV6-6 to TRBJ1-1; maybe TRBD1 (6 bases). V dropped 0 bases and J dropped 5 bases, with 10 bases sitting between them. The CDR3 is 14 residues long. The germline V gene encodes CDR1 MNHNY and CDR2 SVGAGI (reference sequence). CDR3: CASSYSQGTTEAFF. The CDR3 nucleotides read TGTGCCAGCAGTTACTCGCAGGGGACGACTGAAGCTTTCTTT.

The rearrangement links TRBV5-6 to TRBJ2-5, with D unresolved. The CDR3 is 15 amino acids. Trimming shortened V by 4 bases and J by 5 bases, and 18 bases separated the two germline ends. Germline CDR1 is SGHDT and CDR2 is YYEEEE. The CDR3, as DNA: TGTGCCAGCAGCCCACCCTCTCCTCGCCGGGAGACCCAGTACTTC. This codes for CASSPPSPRRETQYF.

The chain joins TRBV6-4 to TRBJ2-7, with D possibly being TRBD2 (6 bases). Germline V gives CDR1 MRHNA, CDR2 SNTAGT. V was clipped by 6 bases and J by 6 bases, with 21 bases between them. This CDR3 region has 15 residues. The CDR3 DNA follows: TGTGCCAGCAGCATAGAGAAAAGACTAGTCCCCGAGCAGTACGTC. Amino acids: CASSIEKRLVPEQYV.

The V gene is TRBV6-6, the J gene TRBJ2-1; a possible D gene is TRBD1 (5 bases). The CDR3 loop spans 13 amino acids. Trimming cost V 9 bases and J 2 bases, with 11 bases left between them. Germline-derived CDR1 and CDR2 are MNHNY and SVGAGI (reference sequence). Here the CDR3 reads CASQQATYNEQFF. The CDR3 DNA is TGTGCCAGTCAACAGGCAACCTACAATGAGCAGTTCTTC.

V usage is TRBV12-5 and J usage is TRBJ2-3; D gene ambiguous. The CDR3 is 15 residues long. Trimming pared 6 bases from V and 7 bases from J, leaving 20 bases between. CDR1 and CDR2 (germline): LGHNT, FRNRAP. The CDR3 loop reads CASGFLGSSRNTQYF. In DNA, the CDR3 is TGTGCTAGTGGGTTCCTTGGGTCATCTCGGAATACGCAGTATTTT.

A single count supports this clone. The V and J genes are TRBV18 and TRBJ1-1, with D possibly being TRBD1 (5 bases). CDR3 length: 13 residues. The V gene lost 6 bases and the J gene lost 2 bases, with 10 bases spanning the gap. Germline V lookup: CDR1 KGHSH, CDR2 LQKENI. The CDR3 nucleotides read TGTGCCAGCTCTGGGACGGTAAACACTGAAGCTTTCTTT. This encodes CASSGTVNTEAFF.

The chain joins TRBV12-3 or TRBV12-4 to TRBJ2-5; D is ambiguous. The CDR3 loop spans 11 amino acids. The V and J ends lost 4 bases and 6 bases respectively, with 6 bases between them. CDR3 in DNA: TGTGCCAGCAGTTCCGGGCAGACCCAGTACTTC. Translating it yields CASSSGQTQYF.

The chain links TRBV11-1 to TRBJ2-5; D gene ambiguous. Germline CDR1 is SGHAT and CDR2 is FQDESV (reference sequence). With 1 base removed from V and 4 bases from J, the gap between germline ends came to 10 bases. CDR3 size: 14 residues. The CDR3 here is CASSLGGSGETQYF. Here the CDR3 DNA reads TGTGCCAGCAGCTTAGGGGGTTCTGGAGAGACCCAGTACTTC.

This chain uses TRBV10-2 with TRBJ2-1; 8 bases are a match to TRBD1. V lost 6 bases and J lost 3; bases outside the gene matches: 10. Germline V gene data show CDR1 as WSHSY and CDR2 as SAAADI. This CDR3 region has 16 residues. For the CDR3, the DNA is TGCGCCAGCAGAGCCTTAGGAGACAGGGGCTACAATGAGCAGTTCTTC. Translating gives CASRALGDRGYNEQFF.

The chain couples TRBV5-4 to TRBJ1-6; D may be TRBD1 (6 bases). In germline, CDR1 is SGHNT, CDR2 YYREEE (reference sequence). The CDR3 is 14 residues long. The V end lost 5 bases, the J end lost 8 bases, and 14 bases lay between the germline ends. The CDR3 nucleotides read TGTGCCAGCAGAGGACAGACGATAGATTCACCCCTCCACTTT. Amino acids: CASRGQTIDSPLHF.

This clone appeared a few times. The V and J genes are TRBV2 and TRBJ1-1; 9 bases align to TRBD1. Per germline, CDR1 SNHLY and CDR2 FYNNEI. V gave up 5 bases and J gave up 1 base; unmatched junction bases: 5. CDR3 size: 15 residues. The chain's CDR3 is CASSFRQGENTEAFF. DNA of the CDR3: TGTGCCAGCAGTTTCAGACAGGGGGAGAACACTGAAGCTTTCTTT.